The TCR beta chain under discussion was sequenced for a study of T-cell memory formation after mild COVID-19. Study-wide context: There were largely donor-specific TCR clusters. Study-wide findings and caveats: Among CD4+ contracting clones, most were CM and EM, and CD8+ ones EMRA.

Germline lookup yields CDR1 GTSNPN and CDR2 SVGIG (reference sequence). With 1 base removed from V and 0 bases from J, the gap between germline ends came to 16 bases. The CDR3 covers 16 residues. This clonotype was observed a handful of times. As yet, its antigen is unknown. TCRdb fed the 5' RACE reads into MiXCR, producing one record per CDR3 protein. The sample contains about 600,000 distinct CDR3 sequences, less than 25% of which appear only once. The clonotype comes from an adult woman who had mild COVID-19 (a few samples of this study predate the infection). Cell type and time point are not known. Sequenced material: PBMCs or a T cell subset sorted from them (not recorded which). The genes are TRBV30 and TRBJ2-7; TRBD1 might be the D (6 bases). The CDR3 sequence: CAWSAPTGIVSYEQYF. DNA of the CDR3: TGTGCCTGGAGTGCCCCCACAGGGATCGTCTCCTACGAGCAGTACTTC.